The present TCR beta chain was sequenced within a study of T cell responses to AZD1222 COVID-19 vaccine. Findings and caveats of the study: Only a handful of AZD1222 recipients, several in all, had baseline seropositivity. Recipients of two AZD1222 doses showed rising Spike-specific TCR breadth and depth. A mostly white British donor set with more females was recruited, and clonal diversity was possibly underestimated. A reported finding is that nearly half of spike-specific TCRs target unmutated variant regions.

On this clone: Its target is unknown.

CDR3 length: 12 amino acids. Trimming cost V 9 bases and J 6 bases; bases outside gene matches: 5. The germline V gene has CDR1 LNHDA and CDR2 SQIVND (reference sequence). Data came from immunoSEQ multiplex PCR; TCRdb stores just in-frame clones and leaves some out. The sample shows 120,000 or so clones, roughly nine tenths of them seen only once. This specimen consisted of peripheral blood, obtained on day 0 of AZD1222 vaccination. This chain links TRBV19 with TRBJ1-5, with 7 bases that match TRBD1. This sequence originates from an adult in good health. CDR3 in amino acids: CASRQGRQPQHF. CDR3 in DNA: TGTGCCAGCCGACAGGGTCGTCAGCCCCAGCATTTT. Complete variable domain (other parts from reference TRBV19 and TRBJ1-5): DGGITQSPKYLFRKEGQNVTLSCEQNLNHDAMYWYRQDPGQGLRLIYYSQIVNDFQKGDIAEGYSVSREKKESFPLTVTSAQKNPTAFYLCASRQGRQPQHFGDGTRLSIL.